This T cell receptor (beta chain) was documented in a study of shared clonotypes between healthy human individuals (dated by TCRdb to between 2020 and 2021). For the study in its entirety: The cohort included a few men and two women between 18 and 49 years of age. Per donor, three plates each were used for CD4 naive and CD4 memory, two for CD8 naive, and one for CD8 memory. Blood TCR repertoires of four to six healthy adults were deeply sequenced to estimate repertoire size and the extent of clonotype sharing between individuals. To increase sequencing depth and limit assay-specific biases, different laboratories used diverse techniques to prepare libraries and sequence TCR repertoires. Leukapheresis yielded between about 0.94 and 10 billion PBMCs per donor. General conclusions and limits of the study: Pairwise subsampling indicated that sequencing depth was expected to affect the degree of clonotype sharing among donors. Even with the large sequencing depth, rarefaction of the sorted-subset datasets indicated that sequencing was incomplete. Naive subsets generally had larger estimated clonotype richness than memory subsets did. Sharing across a few donors was observed for about 5% of naive CD4, around 3.5% of naive CD8, over 2% of memory CD4, and roughly 0.4% of memory CD8 clonotypes. Only blood was sampled, and tissue TCR repertoires likely differ from those in blood. Because the study included a small number of donors, the genetic and exposure-history diversity represented was limited. Higher generation probabilities were observed for clonotypes shared by all four sorted-subset donors than for non-shared clonotypes.

According to the germline V gene, CDR1 reads SGDLS and CDR2 reads YYNGEE. Trimming takes 3 bases from V and 6 bases from J, and the germline ends sit 13 bases apart. Taken from cysteine to phenylalanine, the CDR3 has 13 residues. Solely the CDR3 DNA is kept, with 39 bases framed from the first base. Points on this clone: Its antigen remains unidentified. There are no base qualities to consult, and no much larger clone falls within one base.

Using the deep immunoSEQ assay, TCR CDR3 regions were amplified from genomic DNA by multiplex PCR. Extracted genomic DNA from each cell subset was spread evenly across all wells of several immunoSEQ 96-well plates, with each plate serving as a replicate. For sorted subsets, around 0.2 ug of genomic DNA, equivalent to 25,000 to 35,000 T cell genomes, went into each replicate PCR. Purified libraries were measured with a Qubit 3.0 fluorometer, size-checked on a Bioanalyzer 2100, and measured again with the KAPA Library Quantification kit. Each immunoSEQ 96-well plate was sequenced on its own single-read 150-cycle Illumina NextSeq 550 flow cell. Per the authors' processing: Because the immunoSEQ output included only junctional sequences and no quality scores, the filtering could not be the same as the filtering used for full-length reads. To assign V/J genes and CDR3, sequences were annotated using PyIR, a Python wrapper for IgBLAST v1.9, with IMGT germline references. Reads were removed for weak V/J assignments (E-value above 1e-6), missing CDR3, stop codons, out-of-frame junctions, or ambiguous translated residues. V3J clonotypes were defined by identical inferred V gene, J gene, and CDR3 amino acid sequence. The percentage overlap between two repertoires was calculated by dividing the number of shared unique clonotypes by the size of the smaller repertoire. RTK rarefaction, the Chao1 estimator, and Recon v2.1 estimates of unobserved clonotypes were used to assess repertoire richness. For all TCRbeta clonotypes obtained by the gDNA method from a few donors, generation probabilities were computed with OLGA. The table was pulled from immuneACCESS by TCRdb, which kept in-frame rearrangements only. Such tables lose some clones; where checked, under half of the loss comes from unresolved V genes, and the rest has no known cause. The V and J calls and the clone size are those of that table, but D and trimming were determined from the DNA. This sample has about 2 million clones in its table, and around 96% of those were observed once. Together, the top ten hold about 1.1% of the sample.

For the CD8 naive samples, CD45RO-negative cells were positively selected for CCR7, yielding a CD45RA+CCR7+ population from which TemRA cells were excluded. Donors were healthy HIV-negative adults with no recently reported acute infections or vaccinations. All donors were Caucasian adults living in Nashville, Tennessee, USA. Blood was obtained by leukapheresis, after which PBMCs were separated by Ficoll-Histopaque density gradient centrifugation and cryopreserved in liquid nitrogen vapor phase. Analytical flow cytometry was used to check the purity and quantity of every magnetically sorted T cell population. Genomic DNA was isolated from every sorted fraction and measured by UV absorbance on a Nanodrop 2000c.

The sequence was obtained from a man in his late teens or twenties in good health. Recombination connected TRBV9 to TRBJ2-7, with no reliable assignment of the D segment. Sample: naive CD8+ T cells sorted from blood. The label giving this sample's cell subset or site can be read as: CD45RA+CCR7+. This receptor carries the CDR3 CASSDDFPGEQYF. Read as DNA, the sequence is TGTGCCAGCAGCGACGACTTCCCCGGCGAGCAGTACTTC.